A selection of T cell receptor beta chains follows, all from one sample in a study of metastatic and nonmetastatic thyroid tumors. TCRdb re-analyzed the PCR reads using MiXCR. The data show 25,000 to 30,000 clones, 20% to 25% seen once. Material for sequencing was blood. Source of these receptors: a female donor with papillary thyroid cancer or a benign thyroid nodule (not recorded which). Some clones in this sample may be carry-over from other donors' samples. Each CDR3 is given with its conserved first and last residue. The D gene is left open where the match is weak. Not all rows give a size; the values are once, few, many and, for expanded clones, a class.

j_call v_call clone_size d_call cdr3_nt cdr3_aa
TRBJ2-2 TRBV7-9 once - TGTGCCAGCAGCCCCCGGGGGCCTATCGGGGAGCTTTTTTTT CASSPRGPIGELFF
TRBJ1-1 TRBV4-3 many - TGCGCCAGCAGCCAAGGCCGGGTTTCAATGAACACTGAAGCTTTCTTT CASSQGRVSMNTEAFF
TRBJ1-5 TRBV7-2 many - TGTGCCAGCAGCCCCCAGAGCAATCAGCCCCAGCATTTT CASSPQSNQPQHF
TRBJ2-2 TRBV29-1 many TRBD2 TGCAGCGTTGAAGAGCGGGAGGCCGGGGAGCTGTTTTTT CSVEEREAGELFF
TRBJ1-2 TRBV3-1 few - TGTGCCAGCAGCCAAGAACGGCCAGGGAACTATGGCTACACCTTC CASSQERPGNYGYTF
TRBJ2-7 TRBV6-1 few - TGTGCCAGCTCACGTGAGGGCGCAGACAGATCCTACGAGCAGTACTTC CASSREGADRSYEQYF
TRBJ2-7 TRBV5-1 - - TGCGCCAGCAGCTCCGCCTTCTCCGAGCAGTACTTC CASSSAFSEQYF
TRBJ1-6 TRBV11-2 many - TGTGCCAGCAGCTTAGTCGGGCAGGCCAATTCACCCCTCCACTTT CASSLVGQANSPLHF
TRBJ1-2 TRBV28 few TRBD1 TGTGCCAGCAGGAACACCCGTTGGACAGGTCTATATGGCTACACCTTC CASRNTRWTGLYGYTF
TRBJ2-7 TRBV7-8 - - TGTGCCAGCAGCTTAGGGCAGGGTATCTACGAGCAGTACTTC CASSLGQGIYEQYF
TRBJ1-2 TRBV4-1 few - TGCGCCAGCAGCCAAGATAAAGTAGAGTCGGGACACGGATATGGCTACACCTTC CASSQDKVESGHGYGYTF
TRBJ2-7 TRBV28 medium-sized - TGTGCCAGCAGGATTCAGAACTACGAGCAGTACTTC CASRIQNYEQYF
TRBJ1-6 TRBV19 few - TGTGCCAGTATTGGATCAGGGATCTTCGGCTCACCCCTCCACTTT CASIGSGIFGSPLHF
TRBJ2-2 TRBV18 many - TGTGCCAGCTCACCATTAAGTGTCACCGGGGAGCTGTTTTTT CASSPLSVTGELFF
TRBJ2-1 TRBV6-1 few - TGTGCCAGCAGCGAGGAGGGAGCGTTCATGGATGAGCAGTTCTTC CASSEEGAFMDEQFF
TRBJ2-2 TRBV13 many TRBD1 TGTGCCAGCAGTCTTCAGGGGGCGCCCAACGGGGAGCTGTTTTTT CASSLQGAPNGELFF
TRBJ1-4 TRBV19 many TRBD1 TGTGCCAGTAGTATAGGGGGACAGGTACTTGAAAAACTGTTTTTT CASSIGGQVLEKLFF
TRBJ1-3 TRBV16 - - TGTGTCAGCAGCCAATTTCAGTGGGCGTCTGGAAACACCATATATTTT CVSSQFQWASGNTIYF
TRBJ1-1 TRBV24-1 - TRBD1 TGTGCCACCAGTGATTTGAATAGGCAGGGGGACCGAACCACTGAGGCTTTCTTT CATSDLNRQGDRTTEAFF
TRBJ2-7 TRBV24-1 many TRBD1 TGTGCCACCAGTACTACCGGGACAGGGGCTCGGTACGAGCAGTACTTC CATSTTGTGARYEQYF
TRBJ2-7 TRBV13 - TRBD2 TGTGCCAGCAGCAAAAGACTAGCGGGAGTTGAAGCCTACGAGCAGTACTTC CASSKRLAGVEAYEQYF
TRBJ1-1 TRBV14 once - TGTTCCATCAGCCAAGCTAGGGGCCCTGAAGCTTTCTTT CSISQARGPEAFF
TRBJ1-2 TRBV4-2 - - TGTGCCAGCAGCCCCTGGGGAGGGGCGAGCAACTATGGCTACACCTTC CASSPWGGASNYGYTF
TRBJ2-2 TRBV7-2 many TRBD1 TGTGCCAGCAGCGCGACCGGGACAGGGACGAGGGAGCTGTTTTTT CASSATGTGTRELFF
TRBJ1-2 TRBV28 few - TGTGCCAGCAGCCTCGGGGGGTCCTATGGCTACACCTTC CASSLGGSYGYTF
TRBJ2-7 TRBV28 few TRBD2 TGTGCCAGCAGTTGGACTAGCGGGGGGGTTTACGAGCAGTACTTC CASSWTSGGVYEQYF
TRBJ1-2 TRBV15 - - TGTGCCACCATCAGGGAGGGGACACAGGGCGCTTTGTGTGGCTACACCTTC CATIREGTQGALCGYTF
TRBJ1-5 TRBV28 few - TGTGCCAGCAGTCTTTCCAGGGGCGTGGGAGGTTCGGTAGGTCAGCCCCAGCATTTT CASSLSRGVGGSVGQPQHF
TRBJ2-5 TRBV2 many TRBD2 TGTGCCAGCAGCCAAATCACTAGCGGACAAGAGACCCAGTACTTC CASSQITSGQETQYF
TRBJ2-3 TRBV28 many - TGTGCCAGCAGTCGCCCTGGGGCTCTGGGAGATACGCAGTATTTT CASSRPGALGDTQYF
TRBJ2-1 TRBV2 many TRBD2 TGTGCTAGCAGCCTTACTAGCGGGGTATACAATGAGCAGTTCTTC CASSLTSGVYNEQFF
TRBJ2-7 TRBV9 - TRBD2 TGTGCCAGCAGCCCCGGGAGGACCCACTACGAGCAGTACTTC CASSPGRTHYEQYF
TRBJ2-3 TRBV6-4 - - TGTGCCAGCCCCCCTATGGGGAGGACAGATACGCAGTATTTT CASPPMGRTDTQYF
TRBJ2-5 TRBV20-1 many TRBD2 TGCAGTGCTAGTAGCGGGATCCTTGTGTACCAAGAGACCCAGTACTTC CSASSGILVYQETQYF
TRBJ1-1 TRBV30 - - TGTGCCTGGAGTTCCGGGGTTAACACTGAAGCTTTCTTT CAWSSGVNTEAFF
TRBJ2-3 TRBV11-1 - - TGTGCCAGCAGCTTAGCAAGGGGCCTCACAGATACGCAGTATTTT CASSLARGLTDTQYF
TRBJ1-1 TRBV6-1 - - TGTGCCAGCGGAAACGCGGTTGGGACTGAAGCTTTCTTT CASGNAVGTEAFF
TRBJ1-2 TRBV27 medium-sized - TGTGCCAGCAGTTTATTCCCGGGGGGAGGAGACTATGGCTACACCTTC CASSLFPGGGDYGYTF
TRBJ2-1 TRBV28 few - TGTGCCAGCAGTTCAACTGCTCCCCGGGGCCGCTTCTACAATGATCAGTTCTTC CASSSTAPRGRFYNDQFF
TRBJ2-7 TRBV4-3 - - TGCGCCGGCAGCGTCCTATCGGGAGACGCCTACGAGCAGTACTTC CAGSVLSGDAYEQYF
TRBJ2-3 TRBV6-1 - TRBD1 TGTGCCAGCAGTCTCAACAGGGGAAGCACAGATACGCAGTATTTT CASSLNRGSTDTQYF
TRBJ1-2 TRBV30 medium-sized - TGTGCCTGGACGAGGGTTTATGGCTACACCTTC CAWTRVYGYTF
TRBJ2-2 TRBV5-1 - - TGCGCCAGCAGCTCATACAGGGCCCCGAGCACCGGGGAGCTGTTTTTT CASSSYRAPSTGELFF
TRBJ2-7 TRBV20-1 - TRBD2 TGCAGTGCTAGGGGGACTACCCCTTGGTTCGACGAGCAGTACTTC CSARGTTPWFDEQYF
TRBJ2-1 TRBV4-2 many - TGTGCCAGCAGCCAAGATTTAATGGGCCGGAGCGATGAGCAGTTCTTC CASSQDLMGRSDEQFF
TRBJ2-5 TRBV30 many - TGTGCCTGGAGTGTAGGGGGGACGGAGACCCAGTACTTC CAWSVGGTETQYF
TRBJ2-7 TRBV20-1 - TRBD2 TGCAGTGCTACCTCTAGCGGTACCTCCTACGAGCAGTACTTC CSATSSGTSYEQYF
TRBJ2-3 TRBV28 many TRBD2 TGTGCCAGCAGTCGGATACTAGCGGAACACACAGATACGCAGTATTTT CASSRILAEHTDTQYF